The following is a T cell receptor (beta chain) sequence with its context. Its antigen is not known. Whole blood supplied total RNA, and T cells were not sorted. No DNA is given; TCRdb re-called the 5' RACE reads and lists each CDR3 protein once. Listed are more than 300,000 distinct CDR3 sequences; just over 2.5% falls within the top ten. The data belong to a study of monozygotic twins with inflammatory bowel disease. Findings of the study overall: Researchers report that IBD patients shared fewer clonotypes with others than healthy twins, especially amid disease activity. No discrimination was achieved between different T cell subtypes.

Germline V gene sequence: CDR1 MNHEY, CDR2 SVGAGI. The CDR3 extends over 15 amino acids. Material: blood. The rearrangement links TRBV6-5 to TRBJ2-7; the TRBD1 assignment by TCRdb is unverifiable without DNA. The receptor was isolated from a human donor with ulcerative colitis or Crohn's disease, or a healthy co-twin of an affected twin (not recorded which). The CDR3 spells CASSYLGRQGGEQYF.